This TCR beta chain came from a study of Ad26.COV2.S vaccination and SARS-CoV-2 variants. Study summary: The authors gave Ad26.COV2.S intramuscularly, either once or twice 56 days apart. Study-wide results and limits: Breadth and depth estimates from TCRs may understate total T cell responses. With respect to non-spike TCR breadth, vaccine and placebo recipients were similar.

The CDR3 has 16 amino acids. Germline V lookup: CDR1 MRHNA, CDR2 SNTAGT. Trimming took 0 bases from V and 0 from J, leaving 10 bases between them. Treatment here: approximately 18 received Ad26.COV2.S at low or high dose, single or two shots; roughly five received placebo; per-sample allocation not given. The samples were gathered on day 63 after the first injection of vaccine or placebo. In Boston, the donor was an adult between 18-55 years of age. Libraries were prepared by immunoSEQ multiplex PCR; TCRdb keeps only in-frame clonotypes and omits some of them. The sample records about 450,000 clones, roughly 87% being singletons. On this clone: Its antigen is as yet unknown.

The receptor comes from a person between 18 and 65 years old who received the Ad26.COV2.S COVID-19 vaccine or a placebo. The rearrangement uses TRBV6-4 and TRBJ2-3; no clear D gene. Specimen: peripheral blood, collected in a trial of Ad26.COV2.S vaccine versus placebo. In DNA form, the CDR3 reads TGTGCCAGCAGTGACTCTCCGCAGCCTAGCACAGATACGCAGTATTTT. As protein: CASSDSPQPSTDTQYF.